The 12 T cell receptor beta chains below were found in one sample sequenced in a study of blood T cell repertoires in COVID-19. Libraries were prepared by immunoSEQ multiplex PCR; TCRdb keeps only in-frame clonotypes and omits some of them. In the table there are some 530,000 clones, roughly nine tenths of which are singletons. Specimen: PBMCs or T cells enriched from blood (not recorded which). All receptors come from a woman aged 55-75 years who had recovered from COVID-19.

CDR3 amino acids: CASSLRVVGNSPLHF. The CDR3 DNA reads TGTGCCAGCAGCCTACGGGTTGTCGGTAATTCACCCCTCCACTTT. This rearrangement joins TRBV7-8 to TRBJ1-6; no definite D call. Between the trimmed V and J ends, which lost 5 bases and 6 bases, there was a span of 14 bases. Germline values: CDR1 SGHVS, CDR2 FQNEAQ. The CDR3 contains 15 residues.

The chain is built from TRBV4-1 and TRBJ1-1; D is unclear. Looked up from germline, CDR1 is MGHRA and CDR2 is YSYEKL. V was trimmed by 4 bases and J by 9 bases, leaving 15 bases between them. The CDR3 is made up of 13 amino acids. In DNA, the CDR3 is TGCGCCAGCAGCCCTCCTGCCGGGAACAAAGCTTTCTTT. Translation gives CASSPPAGNKAFF.

This clone was detected once. The V gene is TRBV7-8, the J gene TRBJ2-2, with no clear D. The V gene's germline CDR1 is SGHVS and CDR2 FQNEAQ. The CDR3 is 16 amino acids. Trimming shortened V by 5 bases and J by 0 bases, and 13 bases separated the two germline ends. CDR3 amino acids: CASSPTGSTNTGELFF. The CDR3 DNA reads TGTGCCAGCAGCCCGACGGGTAGCACGAACACCGGGGAGCTGTTTTTT.

The genes are TRBV6-5 and TRBJ2-2; 13 bases agree with TRBD2. With V trimmed by 5 bases and J by 7 bases, 4 bases remained unmatched. The germline gives CDR1 MNHEY, CDR2 SVGAGI. The CDR3 is made up of 15 amino acids. CDR3 loop: CASSRLAGGIGELFF. The CDR3, as DNA: TGTGCCAGCAGTCGACTAGCGGGGGGAATCGGGGAGCTGTTTTTT.

This clone was seen once. This rearrangement joins TRBV27 to TRBJ2-3, with 14 bases that match TRBD2. The germline V gene has CDR1 MNHEY and CDR2 SMNVEV (reference sequence). The trim removed 7 bases at V and 8 bases at J, leaving 2 bases unmatched. The CDR3 contains 13 residues. The CDR3 reads CASNGLAGGTQYF. The CDR3 bases are TGTGCCAGCAACGGACTAGCGGGGGGTACGCAGTATTTT.

This chain connects TRBV5-6 to TRBJ1-2, with TRBD1 identical over 12 bases. Germline V gives CDR1 SGHDT, CDR2 YYEEEE. V shed 0 bases and J 2 bases; nucleotides not matched to a gene: 5. The CDR3 runs to 17 residues. The DNA of the CDR3 is TGTGCCAGCAGCTTGGCTCGGGACAGGGGGCGGAACTATGGCTACACCTTC. This gives the protein CASSLARDRGRNYGYTF.

The chain employs TRBV5-6 and TRBJ1-5; D is unclear. Germline values: CDR1 SGHDT, CDR2 YYEEEE. The CDR3 loop spans 14 amino acids. Trimming took off 0 bases at V and 7 bases at J, with 11 bases between the two ends. CDR3 sequence: CASSLVGLEQPQHF. DNA for the CDR3: TGTGCCAGCAGCTTGGTTGGGCTCGAACAGCCCCAGCATTTT.

V is TRBV27 and J is TRBJ2-3; 7 bases line up with TRBD1. Germline CDR1 is MNHEY and CDR2 is SMNVEV (reference sequence). The CDR3 spans 16 residues. After removal of 4 bases from V and 1 base from J, the junction contained 8 bases not matched to a gene. CDR3 in amino acids: CASSSPRGRGTDTQYF. The CDR3 region has the DNA TGTGCCAGCAGTTCTCCGAGGGGGCGGGGCACAGATACGCAGTATTTT.

This rearrangement joins TRBV30 to TRBJ1-4, with TRBD1 matching 11 bases. CDR3 size: 13 residues. The trim removed 4 bases at V and 7 bases at J, leaving 2 bases unmatched. Germline V gives CDR1 GTSNPN, CDR2 SVGIG (reference sequence). CDR3 protein: CAWTGTGGEKLFF. CDR3 coding DNA: TGTGCCTGGACCGGGACAGGGGGTGAAAAACTGTTTTTT. The entire variable domain, with the rest obtained from reference TRBV30 and TRBJ1-4, is as follows: SQTIHQWPATLVQPVGSPLSLECTVEGTSNPNLYWYRQAAGRGLQLLFYSVGIGQISSEVPQNLSASRPQDRQFILSSKKLLLSDSGFYLCAWTGTGGEKLFFGSGTQLSVL.

This chain connects TRBV24-1 to TRBJ2-1; 7 bases fit TRBD2. Germline V lookup: CDR1 KGHDR, CDR2 SFDVKD. This CDR3 is 14 amino acids long. J lost 9 bases, V lost 9 bases, and 13 bases had no gene match. The CDR3 loop reads CATGGASGNGEQFF. CDR3 sequence (DNA): TGTGCCACCGGCGGGGCTAGCGGTAACGGTGAGCAGTTCTTC.

This chain uses TRBV18 with TRBJ1-5; 10 bases align to TRBD1. Germline V gives CDR1 KGHSH, CDR2 LQKENI. The V and J ends lost 3 bases and 2 bases, in that order; junction bases with no gene match: 7. The CDR3 is 17 residues long. This CDR3 is CASSPPSGTGGNQPQHF. CDR3 DNA: TGTGCCAGCTCACCTCCCTCCGGGACAGGGGGCAATCAGCCCCAGCATTTT.

On this clone itself: The sample carries other DNA sequences with the same CDR3. The chain couples TRBV27 to TRBJ2-1; D is ambiguous. V dropped 3 bases and J dropped 0 bases, with 9 bases sitting between them. Germline CDR1 is MNHEY and CDR2 is SMNVEV (reference sequence). The CDR3 is 15 amino acids. In nucleotides, the CDR3 is TGTGCCAGCAGTTTCCTGGGCAGCTCCTACAATGAGCAGTTCTTC. This codes for CASSFLGSSYNEQFF.